The 21 T cell receptor beta chains reported below all come from one sample, sequenced in a study of PD-1 blockade in mismatch repair-deficient tumors. Data came from immunoSEQ multiplex PCR; TCRdb stores just in-frame clones and leaves some out. The profile covers 70,000 to 90,000 clones, with roughly 80% appearing a single time and over 4.5% taken by the ten largest. The material was peripheral blood, obtained 44 weeks after starting pembrolizumab. Receptors originate from an adult with mismatch repair-deficient cancer.

This chain links TRBV6-5 with TRBJ2-7; D unresolved. Trimming took off 4 bases at V and 7 bases at J, with 14 bases between the two ends. Germline assignment: CDR1 MNHEY and CDR2 SVGAGI. This CDR3 is 13 amino acids long. The CDR3: CASSWSWNGEQYF. The DNA of the CDR3 is TGTGCCAGCAGTTGGTCGTGGAATGGGGAGCAGTACTTC.

CDR3 residues: CASSVDAYGYTF. Here the CDR3 DNA reads TGTGCCAGCAGCGTAGACGCCTATGGCTACACCTTC. The chain joins TRBV9 to TRBJ1-2; D call uncertain. This CDR3 is built from 12 residues. With 0 bases removed from V and 4 bases from J, the gap between germline ends came to 4 bases. From germline, CDR1 is SGDLS and CDR2 YYNGEE.

The chain employs TRBV11-2 and TRBJ2-1; 10 bases match TRBD2. Per the germline V gene, CDR1 is SGHAT and CDR2 is FQNNGV. This CDR3 has 17 amino acids. V shed 5 bases and J 4 bases; nucleotides not matched to a gene: 11. In DNA, the CDR3 is TGTGCCAGCAGCCCAGCCCTGCTAGCGGGAGTTTACAATGAGCAGTTCTTC. Encoded protein: CASSPALLAGVYNEQFF.

Note on this clone: The same CDR3 also results from other DNA sequences found in this sample. The chain employs TRBV5-4 and TRBJ2-3; TRBD1 aligns across 12 bases. Germline lookup yields CDR1 SGHNT and CDR2 YYREEE (reference sequence). The junction had 11 bases not matched to a gene; V was cut back by 4 bases and J by 5 bases. This CDR3 has 17 residues. The CDR3 protein is CASSPGQGARRGDTQYF. The CDR3 region has the DNA TGTGCCAGCAGCCCGGGACAGGGGGCTAGGCGAGGAGATACGCAGTATTTT.

The rearrangement links TRBV5-4 to TRBJ2-5; possibly TRBD2 for D (6 bases). CDR1 and CDR2 from the germline V gene are SGHNT and YYREEE (reference sequence). CDR3 length: 13 amino acids. Deletions cut 1 base from V and 4 bases from J, with 8 bases between. The CDR3 spells CASSLLGGETQYF. CDR3 DNA: TGTGCCAGCAGCTTGTTGGGGGGAGAGACCCAGTACTTC.

The chain is built from TRBV7-6 and TRBJ2-7, with unresolved D. Germline V gene sequence: CDR1 SGHVS, CDR2 FNYEAQ. The CDR3 length is 14 residues. V lost 2 bases and J lost 3, with 11 bases in between. The CDR3 region is CASSLKTGIYEQYF. The CDR3 DNA follows: TGTGCCAGCAGCTTAAAAACGGGTATCTACGAGCAGTACTTC.

This clone was seen more than once but under ten times. V usage is TRBV28 and J usage is TRBJ1-5, with D unclear. CDR1 is MDHEN, CDR2 SYDVKM, per germline. The CDR3 runs to 13 residues. The V gene lost 10 bases and the J gene lost 7 bases, with 17 bases spanning the gap. The chain's CDR3 is CATLPGFGQPQHF. In DNA, the CDR3 is TGTGCCACCCTACCGGGGTTCGGGCAGCCCCAGCATTTT.

V and J are TRBV30 and TRBJ2-1, with D perhaps given as TRBD1 or TRBD2 (6 bases each). CDR1 GTSNPN and CDR2 SVGIG come from the germline V gene (reference sequence). Trimming cost V 5 bases and J 2 bases, with 13 bases left between them. This CDR3 is 14 amino acids long. CDR3 sequence (DNA): TGTGCCTGGCTATGGGGGGCCGCCTACAATGAGCAGTTCTTC. Its translation: CAWLWGAAYNEQFF.

As DNA, the CDR3 is TGTGCCAGCAGGCCCCCCGCAGGGCCCAGCTATGGCTACACCTTC. Protein sequence: CASRPPAGPSYGYTF. The chain is built from TRBV7-9 and TRBJ1-2; possible D gene TRBD1, 5 bases. This CDR3 has 15 amino acids. The V end lost 6 bases, the J end lost 4 bases, and 18 bases lay between the germline ends. The germline V gene has CDR1 SEHNR and CDR2 FQNEAQ (reference sequence).

The chain is built from TRBV7-9 and TRBJ1-5, with D hard to call. CDR3 length equals 13 residues. V was cut by 4 bases and J by 4 bases, with 8 bases left in between. The germline gives CDR1 SEHNR, CDR2 FQNEAQ (reference sequence). The CDR3 loop reads CASSSDINQPQHF. The CDR3 bases are TGTGCCAGCAGCTCTGACATTAATCAGCCCCAGCATTTT. The entire variable domain, with the rest obtained from reference TRBV7-9 and TRBJ1-5, is as follows: DTGVSQNPRHKITKRGQNVTFRCDPISEHNRLYWYRQTLGQGPEFLTYFQNEAQLEKSRLLSDRFSAERPKGSFSTLEIQRTEQGDSAMYLCASSSDINQPQHFGDGTRLSIL.

This clone has only one observation. The chain employs TRBV29-1 and TRBJ1-5; unclear D gene. The CDR3 length is 15 residues. Between the trimmed V and J ends, which lost 6 bases and 4 bases, there was a span of 19 bases. Germline loops: CDR1 SQVTM, CDR2 ANQGSEA. The CDR3, as DNA: TGCAGCGTCGAAACGACCGGGGAACCAAATCAGCCCCAGCATTTT. Encoded protein: CSVETTGEPNQPQHF.

The chain uses TRBV6-1 and TRBJ1-4; possibly TRBD1 for D (5 bases). The V and J ends lost 6 bases and 7 bases respectively, with 12 bases between them. CDR1 is MNHNS and CDR2 is SASEGT in the germline V gene. This CDR3 has 13 amino acids. The CDR3 spells CASRIHGGEKLFF. The CDR3 DNA follows: TGTGCCAGCAGGATACATGGGGGTGAAAAACTGTTTTTT.

This chain connects TRBV4-1 to TRBJ1-1; possible D gene TRBD1, 5 bases. The CDR3 contains 13 residues. V lost 1 base, J lost 5 bases, and 8 bases lay in between. Germline V gene sequence: CDR1 MGHRA, CDR2 YSYEKL. The CDR3 loop is CASSQGGVTEAFF. Written as DNA, the CDR3 is TGCGCCAGCAGCCAAGGGGGGGTGACTGAAGCTTTCTTT.

The J gene is TRBJ1-1, the V gene TRBV5-4; D not certain. Germline CDR1 SGHNT, CDR2 YYREEE (reference sequence). V lost 4 bases, J lost 5 bases, and 9 bases lay in between. CDR3 length: 12 amino acids. CDR3 DNA sequence: TGTGCCAGCAGCCCGGGTGAGACTGAAGCTTTCTTT. Protein: CASSPGETEAFF.

This clone was seen more than once but under ten times. The chain recombines TRBV15 with TRBJ2-2; 7 nucleotides agree with TRBD1. The CDR3 has 15 residues. Germline V gives CDR1 LNHNV, CDR2 YYDKDF (reference sequence). V shed 7 bases, J shed 1 base, and the junction held 6 bases outside the gene matches. CDR3 region: CATNGRDRNTGELFF. CDR3 sequence (DNA): TGTGCCACCAACGGCCGGGACAGGAACACCGGGGAGCTGTTTTTT.

Relative to its sample, this clone is medium-sized (0.01 to 0.1%). This chain joins TRBV19 and TRBJ1-5; D is uncertain. The CDR3 consists of 15 residues. CDR1 and CDR2 (germline): LNHDA, SQIVND (reference sequence). The germline V and J ends were trimmed by 4 bases and 0 bases, with 10 bases remaining between them. As DNA, the CDR3 is TGTGCCAGTAGTACAGTCGAGTATAGCAATCAGCCCCAGCATTTT. This gives the protein CASSTVEYSNQPQHF.

V and J are TRBV30 and TRBJ1-3; D gene ambiguous. Looked up from germline, CDR1 is GTSNPN and CDR2 is SVGIG (reference sequence). The CDR3 covers 14 residues. The V gene lost 2 bases and the J gene lost 1 base, with 9 bases spanning the gap. CDR3 protein: CAWSTGKSGNTIYF. CDR3 nucleotides: TGTGCCTGGAGTACGGGGAAATCTGGAAACACCATATATTTT.

The chain employs TRBV9 and TRBJ2-3, with 15 bases fitting TRBD2. J lost 5 bases, V lost 4 bases, and 2 bases had no gene match. The V gene's germline CDR1 is SGDLS and CDR2 YYNGEE. CDR3 length equals 15 residues. The CDR3 loop reads CASSRTSGRGDTQYF. For the CDR3, the DNA is TGTGCCAGCAGCCGGACTAGCGGGAGGGGAGATACGCAGTATTTT.

The chain joins TRBV4-2 to TRBJ1-2, with TRBD1 matching over 8 bases. The V gene end was trimmed by 1 base and the J gene end by 8 bases; junction bases not matched to a gene: 9. Germline CDR1 LGHNA, CDR2 YNFKEQ. This CDR3 has 15 amino acids. DNA of the CDR3: TGTGCCAGCAGCCAAGTAGGGCAGGGGGCTGGAGGCTACACCTTC. It codes for CASSQVGQGAGGYTF.

This clone was picked up a small number of times. This rearrangement joins TRBV4-2 to TRBJ2-1, with TRBD2 identical over 16 bases. The CDR3 is 18 residues long. CDR1 is LGHNA and CDR2 is YNFKEQ in the germline V gene. V gave up 4 bases and J gave up 7 bases; unmatched junction bases: 10. This CDR3 is CASSRTGLAGGQRNEQFF. DNA of the CDR3: TGTGCCAGCAGCCGAACGGGACTAGCGGGAGGGCAGAGAAATGAGCAGTTCTTC.

This chain links TRBV30 with TRBJ2-2; 7 bases are shared with TRBD2. The germline CDR1 and CDR2 sequences are GTSNPN and SVGIG (reference sequence). The ends lost 2 bases at V and 6 bases at J; junction bases unmatched: 9. The CDR3 consists of 15 residues. The CDR3 DNA is TGTGCCTGGAGTATAGCTCGCGGGGGTCCCGGGGAGCTGTTTTTT. Amino acids: CAWSIARGGPGELFF.